The 5 T cell receptor beta chains in this list originate from one sample, sequenced in a study of blood T cell repertoires in COVID-19. TCRdb keeps only in-frame clones here, not all; method: immunoSEQ multiplex PCR. The sample shows 310,000 or so clones, approximately 86% of them seen only once. The sample consisted of peripheral blood. These receptors all come from a woman aged 30 to 39 who had recovered from COVID-19.

The CDR3 reads CASSPPGRETLQDTQYF. The DNA of the CDR3 is TGTGCCAGCAGCCCACCTGGGCGGGAGACCCTTCAAGATACGCAGTATTTT. This chain links TRBV3-1 (or the pseudogene TRBV3-2) with TRBJ2-3; 7 bases map to TRBD2. The V and J ends lost 4 bases and 5 bases, in that order; junction bases with no gene match: 15. This CDR3 has 17 residues. Germline V gene lookup returns CDR1 LGHDT and CDR2 YNNKEL (reference sequence).

The rearrangement uses TRBV6-2 or TRBV6-3 and TRBJ2-7; D perhaps matches TRBD1 (6 bases). Germline V CDR1 and CDR2: MNHEY, SVGEGT. This CDR3 region has 13 residues. V lost 2 bases and J lost 3, with 8 bases in between. For the CDR3, the DNA is TGTGCCAGCAGTTACGGGACAATCTACGAGCAGTACTTC. Encoded protein: CASSYGTIYEQYF.

The chain has TRBV29-1 and TRBJ2-1; 8 positions match TRBD1. After removal of 7 bases from V and 8 bases from J, the junction contained 7 bases not matched to a gene. Germline V gives CDR1 SQVTM, CDR2 ANQGSEA. The CDR3 extends over 12 amino acids. CDR3 region: CSARTGSYEQFF. The CDR3 DNA sequence: TGCAGCGCCCGGACAGGGTCCTATGAGCAGTTCTTC.

The chain is built from TRBV7-9 and TRBJ2-2; TRBD2 matches 9 bases. The trim removed 5 bases at V and 6 bases at J, leaving 7 bases unmatched. Per the germline V gene, CDR1 is SEHNR and CDR2 is FQNEAQ (reference sequence). The CDR3 is 15 residues long. The chain's CDR3 is CASSRLSGSAGELFF. In DNA form, the CDR3 reads TGTGCCAGCAGCCGCCTTAGCGGGAGTGCCGGGGAGCTGTTTTTT.

The V call is TRBV6-4, the J call TRBJ2-1; 10 bases align to TRBD1. V was clipped by 1 base and J by 10 bases; unmatched bases: 10. Germline V lookup: CDR1 MRHNA, CDR2 SNTAGT. The CDR3 sequence is 16 residues long. DNA of the CDR3: TGTGCCAGCAGTGACTTAGGGACAGGGGTGAAGATGGAGCAGTTCTTC. It is translated as CASSDLGTGVKMEQFF.